This T cell receptor beta chain stems from a study of blood T cell repertoires in COVID-19. Authors' processing steps: For nucleated cells, counts were estimated from reference gene primer amplification. Generated by immunoSEQ multiplex PCR, the TCRdb table keeps only in-frame clones and is missing some. V, J and clone size derive from that table, while D and trimming were established from the DNA sequence. This sample has 100,000 or so clones; 65% to 90% occur once, and the top ten carry around 4.5%. The CDR3 loop spans 13 amino acids. V was cut by 8 bases and J by 4 bases, with 14 bases left in between. Germline CDR1 reads MDHEN; CDR2 reads SYDVKM.

Sequencing used peripheral blood. J is TRBJ1-2 and V is TRBV28; D remains unclear. This receptor was taken from a man in his fifties or sixties with acute or convalescent COVID-19. The CDR3 is CASGSAVIYGYTF. The CDR3 nucleotides read TGTGCCAGCGGCTCTGCGGTGATCTATGGCTACACCTTC.